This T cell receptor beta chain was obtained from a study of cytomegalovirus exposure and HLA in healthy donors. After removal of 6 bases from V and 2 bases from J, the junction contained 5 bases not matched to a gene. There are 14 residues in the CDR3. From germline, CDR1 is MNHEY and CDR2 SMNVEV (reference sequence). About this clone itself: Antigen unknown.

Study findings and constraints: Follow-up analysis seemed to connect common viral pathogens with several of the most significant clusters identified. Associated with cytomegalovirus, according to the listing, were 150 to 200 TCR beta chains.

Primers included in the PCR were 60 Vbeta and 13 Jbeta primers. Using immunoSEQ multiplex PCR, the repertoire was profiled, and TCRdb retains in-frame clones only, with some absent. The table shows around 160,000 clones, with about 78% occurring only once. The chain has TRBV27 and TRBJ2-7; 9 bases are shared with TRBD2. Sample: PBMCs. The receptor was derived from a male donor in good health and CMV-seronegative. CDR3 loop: CASSPGGRAYEQYF. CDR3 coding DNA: TGTGCCAGCAGCCCCGGCGGGAGGGCCTACGAGCAGTACTTC.